This is a list of T cell receptor beta chains from one sample in a study of T cell repertoires in cytomegalovirus infection. TCRdb used MiXCR to reprocess the reads, holding one entry per CDR3 protein. The profile shows approximately 990,000 distinct CDR3 sequences, approximately 33% of them singletons. The antigens of these receptors remain unknown. Sequencing was performed on cultured CD8+ T cells from PBMCs, taken from culture after CMV antigen stimulation. Receptor source: a human donor in good health (CMV status not recorded). Some clones in this sample may be carry-over from other donors' samples. Each CDR3 is given with its conserved first and last residue. The D gene is left open where the match is weak. The size entry is marked missing in some rows and otherwise reads once, few, many or a size class.

d_call j_call clone_size v_call cdr3_aa cdr3_nt
- TRBJ1-3 - TRBV2 CATGPPGDTIYF TGTGCCACCGGGCCCCCCGGGGACACCATATATTTT
TRBD1 TRBJ1-1 few TRBV7-9 CASSLGQGAWTEAFF TGTGCCAGCAGCTTAGGACAGGGGGCTTGGACTGAAGCTTTCTTT
TRBD1 TRBJ2-1 few TRBV12-3/TRBV12-4 CASSHRQGTYNEQFF TGTGCCAGCAGTCACCGACAGGGGACCTACAATGAGCAGTTCTTC
TRBD1 TRBJ2-1 few TRBV7-9 CASRSDRSYNEQFF TGTGCCAGCCGTTCGGACAGGAGTTACAATGAGCAGTTCTTC
- TRBJ1-1 - TRBV28 CASSEGGLEAFF TGTGCCAGCAGCGAGGGAGGCCTTGAAGCTTTCTTT
TRBD2 TRBJ2-1 many TRBV7-2 CASSLAAGASYNEQFF TGTGCCAGCAGCTTAGCAGCGGGGGCCTCCTACAATGAGCAGTTCTTC
- TRBJ2-7 - TRBV6-1 CASSEAGQLLYEQYF TGTGCCAGCAGTGAAGCCGGTCAGCTTCTCTACGAGCAGTACTTC
- TRBJ1-1 - TRBV5-5 CASHRAVTEAFF TGTGCCAGCCACAGGGCGGTAACTGAAGCTTTCTTT
- TRBJ1-4 - TRBV18 CASSPPDRRDEKLFF TGTGCCAGCTCACCACCCGACAGGCGGGACGAAAAACTGTTTTTT
- TRBJ1-2 - TRBV6-5 CASSLSKEFNDGYTF TGTGCCAGCAGCCTTTCGAAGGAGTTTAACGATGGCTACACCTTC
- TRBJ1-1 - TRBV19 CASSIAGGHTEAFF TGTGCCAGTAGTATCGCGGGCGGGCACACTGAAGCTTTCTTT
- TRBJ1-5 few TRBV27 CASSLKAGMDQPQHF TGTGCCAGCAGTTTAAAAGCAGGGATGGATCAGCCCCAGCATTTT
- TRBJ1-5 - TRBV15 CATSRDRYNQPQHF TGTGCCACCAGCAGAGATCGGTATAATCAGCCCCAGCATTTT
TRBD1 TRBJ1-2 many TRBV6-5 CASSYSGQANYGYTF TGTGCCAGCAGTTACTCCGGACAGGCGAACTATGGCTACACCTTC
- TRBJ2-1 few TRBV15 CATSEPGTSILYNEQFF TGTGCCACCAGCGAGCCGGGGACTTCAATTCTTTACAATGAGCAGTTCTTC
- TRBJ1-2 many TRBV10-3 CAIRTAYGYTF TGTGCCATCAGGACAGCCTATGGCTACACCTTC
- TRBJ2-2 few TRBV3-1 CASTPTGALGTGELFF TGTGCCAGCACCCCGACGGGAGCCTTGGGCACCGGGGAGCTGTTTTTT
- TRBJ2-3 - TRBV24-1 CATSDFRSDSTDTQYF TGTGCCACCAGTGATTTCCGTTCTGACAGCACAGATACGCAGTATTTT
TRBD2 TRBJ2-5 - TRBV28 CASSTRTSGGSQETQYF TGTGCCAGCAGTACCCGGACTAGCGGGGGGTCTCAAGAGACCCAGTACTTC
- TRBJ2-5 many TRBV7-2 CASMGKTQYF TGTGCCAGCATGGGGAAGACCCAGTACTTC
- TRBJ1-5 - TRBV13 CASSLYQGTSNQPQHF TGTGCCAGCAGCTTATACCAGGGGACTAGCAATCAGCCCCAGCATTTT
- TRBJ1-3 - TRBV10-3 CAIRDRDTGNTIYF TGTGCCATCAGGGACCGGGACACTGGAAACACCATATATTTT
- TRBJ2-7 few TRBV27 CASSPGATPGYEQYF TGTGCCAGCAGCCCTGGGGCAACGCCCGGGTACGAGCAGTACTTC
- TRBJ2-1 many TRBV7-2 CASSLRWRTNEQFF TGTGCCAGCAGCTTACGATGGCGGACCAATGAGCAGTTCTTC
- TRBJ2-7 - TRBV5-4 CASRTDGHYEQYF TGTGCCAGCAGAACGGACGGGCACTACGAGCAGTACTTC
TRBD1 TRBJ2-5 few TRBV10-3 CAISDPGTGRETQYF TGTGCCATCAGTGACCCCGGGACAGGGAGAGAGACCCAGTACTTC
TRBD1 TRBJ1-5 - TRBV20-1 CSARMWTGQYSNQPQHF TGCAGTGCTAGGATGTGGACAGGGCAATATAGCAATCAGCCCCAGCATTTT
- TRBJ2-3 - TRBV6-1 CASSDIGHLGTDTQYF TGTGCCAGCAGTGATATTGGCCACCTGGGCACAGATACGCAGTATTTT
- TRBJ2-2 - TRBV7-7 CASSSLQGNAGELFF TGTGCTAGCAGCTCCCTCCAGGGTAACGCCGGGGAGCTGTTTTTT